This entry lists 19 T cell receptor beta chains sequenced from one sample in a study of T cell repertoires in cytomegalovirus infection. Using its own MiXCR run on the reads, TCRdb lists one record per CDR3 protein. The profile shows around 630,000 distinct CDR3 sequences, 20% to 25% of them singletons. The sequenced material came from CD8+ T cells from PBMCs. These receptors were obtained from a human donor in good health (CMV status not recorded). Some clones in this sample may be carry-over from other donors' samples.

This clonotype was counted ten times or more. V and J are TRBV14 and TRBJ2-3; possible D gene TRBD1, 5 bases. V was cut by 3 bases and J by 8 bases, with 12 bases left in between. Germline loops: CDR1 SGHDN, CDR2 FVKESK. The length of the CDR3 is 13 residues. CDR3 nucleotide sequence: TGTGCCAGCAGCCAGGTACACCAGGGTACGCAGTATTTT. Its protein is CASSQVHQGTQYF. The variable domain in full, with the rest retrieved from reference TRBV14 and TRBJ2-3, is EAGVTQFPSHSVIEKGQTVTLRCDPISGHDNLYWYRRVMGKEIKFLLHFVKESKQDESGMPNNRFLAERTGGTYSTLKVQPAELEDSGVYFCASSQVHQGTQYFGPGTRLTVL.

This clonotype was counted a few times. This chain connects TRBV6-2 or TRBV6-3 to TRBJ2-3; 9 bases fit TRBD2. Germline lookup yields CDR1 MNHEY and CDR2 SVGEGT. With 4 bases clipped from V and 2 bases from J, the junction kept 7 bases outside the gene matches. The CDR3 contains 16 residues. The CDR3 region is CASSSRLADLTDTQYF. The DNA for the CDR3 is TGTGCCAGCAGTTCTCGACTAGCGGACCTCACAGATACGCAGTATTTT.

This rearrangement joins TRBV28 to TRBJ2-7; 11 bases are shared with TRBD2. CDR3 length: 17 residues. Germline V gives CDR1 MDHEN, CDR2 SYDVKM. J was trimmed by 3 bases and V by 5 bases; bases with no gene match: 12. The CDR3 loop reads CASSPDPRLAGFYEQYV. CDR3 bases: TGTGCCAGCAGTCCCGACCCCAGACTAGCGGGATTCTACGAGCAGTACGTC.

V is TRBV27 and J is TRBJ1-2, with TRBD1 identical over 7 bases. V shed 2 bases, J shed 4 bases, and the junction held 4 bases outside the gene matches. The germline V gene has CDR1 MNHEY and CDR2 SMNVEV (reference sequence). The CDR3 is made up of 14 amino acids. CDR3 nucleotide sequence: TGTGCCAGCAGTTTACAGGGGGATCTCTATGGCTACACCTTC. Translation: CASSLQGDLYGYTF.

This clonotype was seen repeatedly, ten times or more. The CDR3 loop is CASSTGTGGSNTEAFF. In DNA, the CDR3 is TGTGCCAGCAGCACCGGGACAGGGGGCAGTAACACTGAAGCTTTCTTT. The chain links TRBV7-6 to TRBJ1-1; 12 positions agree with TRBD1. After removal of 5 bases from V and 2 bases from J, the junction contained 6 bases not matched to a gene. Germline CDR1 is SGHVS and CDR2 is FNYEAQ. The CDR3 contains 16 residues.

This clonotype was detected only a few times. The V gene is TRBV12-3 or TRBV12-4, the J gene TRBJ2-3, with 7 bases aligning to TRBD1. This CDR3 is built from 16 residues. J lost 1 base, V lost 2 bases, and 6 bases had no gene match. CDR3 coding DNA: TGTGCCAGCAGTTTAATAGGGGGCCGAGGCACAGATACGCAGTATTTT. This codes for CASSLIGGRGTDTQYF.

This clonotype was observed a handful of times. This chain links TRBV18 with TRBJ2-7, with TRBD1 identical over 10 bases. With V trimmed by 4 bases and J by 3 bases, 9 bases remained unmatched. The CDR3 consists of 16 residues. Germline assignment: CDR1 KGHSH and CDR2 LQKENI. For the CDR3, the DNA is TGTGCCAGCTCACTACAGCCGGGGACAGGGGACTACGAGCAGTACTTC. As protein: CASSLQPGTGDYEQYF.

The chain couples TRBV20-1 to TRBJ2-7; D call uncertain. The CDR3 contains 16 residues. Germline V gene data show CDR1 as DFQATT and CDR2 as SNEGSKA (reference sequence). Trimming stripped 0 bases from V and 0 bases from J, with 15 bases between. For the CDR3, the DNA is TGCAGTGCTAGAGATGGCGGCAGCGATAGCTCCTACGAGCAGTACGTC. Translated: CSARDGGSDSSYEQYV.

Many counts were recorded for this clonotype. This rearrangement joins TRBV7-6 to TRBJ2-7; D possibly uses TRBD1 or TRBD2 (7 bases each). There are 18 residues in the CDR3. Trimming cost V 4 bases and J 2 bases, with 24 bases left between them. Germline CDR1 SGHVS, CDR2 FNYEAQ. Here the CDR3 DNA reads TGTGCCAGCAGCTCAAGGGGGCATGGGGGGGCGAGGACCTACGAGCAGTACGTC. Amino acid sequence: CASSSRGHGGARTYEQYV.

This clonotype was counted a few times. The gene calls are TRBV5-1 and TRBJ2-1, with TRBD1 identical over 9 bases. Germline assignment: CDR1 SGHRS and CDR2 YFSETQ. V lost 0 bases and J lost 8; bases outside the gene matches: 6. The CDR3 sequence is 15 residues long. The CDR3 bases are TGCGCCAGCAGCTTGGAAGGGACAGGGCTTCATGAGCAGTTCTTC. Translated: CASSLEGTGLHEQFF.

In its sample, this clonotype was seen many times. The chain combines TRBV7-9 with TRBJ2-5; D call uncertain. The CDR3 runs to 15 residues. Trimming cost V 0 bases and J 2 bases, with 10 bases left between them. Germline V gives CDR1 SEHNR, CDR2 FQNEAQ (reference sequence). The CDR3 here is CASSLARLKQETQYF. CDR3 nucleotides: TGTGCCAGCAGCTTAGCACGGTTGAAACAAGAGACCCAGTACTTC.

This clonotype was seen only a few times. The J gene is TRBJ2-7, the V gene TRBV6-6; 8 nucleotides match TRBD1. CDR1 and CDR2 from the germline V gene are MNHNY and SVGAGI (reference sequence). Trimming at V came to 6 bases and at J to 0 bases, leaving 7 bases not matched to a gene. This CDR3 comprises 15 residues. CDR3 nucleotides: TGTGCCAGCAGCCAGAGACAGGGGCGCTCCTACGAGCAGTACTTC. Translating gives CASSQRQGRSYEQYF.

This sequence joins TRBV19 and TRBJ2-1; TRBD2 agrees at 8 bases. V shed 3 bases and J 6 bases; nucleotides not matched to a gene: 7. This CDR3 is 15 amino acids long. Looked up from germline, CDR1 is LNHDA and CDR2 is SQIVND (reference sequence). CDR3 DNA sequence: TGTGCCAGTAGTATCGGGGGGGCCTCGGGCAATGAGCAGTTCTTC. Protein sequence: CASSIGGASGNEQFF.

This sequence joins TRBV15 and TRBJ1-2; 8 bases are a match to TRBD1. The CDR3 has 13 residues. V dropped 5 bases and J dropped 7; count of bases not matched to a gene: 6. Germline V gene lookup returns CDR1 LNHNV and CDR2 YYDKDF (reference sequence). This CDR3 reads CATSGDRTAGYTF. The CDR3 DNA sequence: TGTGCCACCAGCGGGGACAGGACTGCTGGCTACACCTTC.

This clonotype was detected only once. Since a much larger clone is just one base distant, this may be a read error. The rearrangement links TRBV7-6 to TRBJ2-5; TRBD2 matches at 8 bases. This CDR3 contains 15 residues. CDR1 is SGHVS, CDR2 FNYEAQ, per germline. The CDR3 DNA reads TGTGCTAGCAGCTTAGAGGGACTAGGGGAGGAGACCAAGTACTTC. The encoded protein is CASSLEGLGEETKYF.

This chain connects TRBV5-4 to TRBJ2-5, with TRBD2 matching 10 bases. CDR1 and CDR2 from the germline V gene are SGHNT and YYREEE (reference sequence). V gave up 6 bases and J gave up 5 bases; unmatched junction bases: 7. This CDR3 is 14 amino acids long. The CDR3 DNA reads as TGTGCCAGCAATGAGCGGGGGGGCGATGAGACCCAGTACTTC. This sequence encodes CASNERGGDETQYF.

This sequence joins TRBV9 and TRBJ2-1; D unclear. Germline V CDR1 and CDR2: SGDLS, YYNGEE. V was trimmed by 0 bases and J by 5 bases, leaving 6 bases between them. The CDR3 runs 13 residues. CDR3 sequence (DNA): TGTGCCAGCAGCGTAGCGTCTAACAATGAGCAGTTCTTC. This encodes CASSVASNNEQFF. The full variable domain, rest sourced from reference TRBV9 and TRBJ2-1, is DSGVTQTPKHLITATGQRVTLRCSPRSGDLSVYWYQQSLDQGLQFLIQYYNGEERAKGNILERFSAQQFPDLHSELNLSSLELGDSALYFCASSVASNNEQFFGPGTRLTVL.

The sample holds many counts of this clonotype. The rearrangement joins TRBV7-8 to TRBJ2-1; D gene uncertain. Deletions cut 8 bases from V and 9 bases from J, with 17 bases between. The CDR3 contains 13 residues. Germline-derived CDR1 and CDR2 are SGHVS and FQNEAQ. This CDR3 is CASGLILGTEQFF. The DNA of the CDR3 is TGTGCCAGCGGCCTGATCCTAGGTACTGAGCAGTTCTTC.

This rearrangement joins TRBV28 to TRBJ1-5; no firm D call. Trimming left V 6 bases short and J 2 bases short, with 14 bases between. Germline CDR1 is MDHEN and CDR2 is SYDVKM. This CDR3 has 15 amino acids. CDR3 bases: TGTGCCAGCAGGCAGCACGAGGATCGCAATCAGCCCCAGCATTTT. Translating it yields CASRQHEDRNQPQHF.